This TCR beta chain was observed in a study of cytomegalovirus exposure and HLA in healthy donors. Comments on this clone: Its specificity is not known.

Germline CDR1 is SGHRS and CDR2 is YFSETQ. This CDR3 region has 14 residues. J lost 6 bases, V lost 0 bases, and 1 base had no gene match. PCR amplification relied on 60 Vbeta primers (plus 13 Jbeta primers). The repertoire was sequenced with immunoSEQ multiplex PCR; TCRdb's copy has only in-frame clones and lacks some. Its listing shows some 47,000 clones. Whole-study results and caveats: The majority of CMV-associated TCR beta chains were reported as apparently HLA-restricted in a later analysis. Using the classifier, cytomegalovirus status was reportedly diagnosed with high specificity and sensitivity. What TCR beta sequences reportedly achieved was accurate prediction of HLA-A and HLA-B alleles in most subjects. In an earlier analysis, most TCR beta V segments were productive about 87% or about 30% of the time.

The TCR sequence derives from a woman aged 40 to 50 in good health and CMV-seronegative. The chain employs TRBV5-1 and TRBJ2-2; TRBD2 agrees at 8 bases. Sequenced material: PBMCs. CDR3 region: CASSLAGRAGELFF. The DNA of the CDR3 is TGCGCCAGCAGCTTGGCCGGGAGGGCCGGGGAGCTGTTTTTT.